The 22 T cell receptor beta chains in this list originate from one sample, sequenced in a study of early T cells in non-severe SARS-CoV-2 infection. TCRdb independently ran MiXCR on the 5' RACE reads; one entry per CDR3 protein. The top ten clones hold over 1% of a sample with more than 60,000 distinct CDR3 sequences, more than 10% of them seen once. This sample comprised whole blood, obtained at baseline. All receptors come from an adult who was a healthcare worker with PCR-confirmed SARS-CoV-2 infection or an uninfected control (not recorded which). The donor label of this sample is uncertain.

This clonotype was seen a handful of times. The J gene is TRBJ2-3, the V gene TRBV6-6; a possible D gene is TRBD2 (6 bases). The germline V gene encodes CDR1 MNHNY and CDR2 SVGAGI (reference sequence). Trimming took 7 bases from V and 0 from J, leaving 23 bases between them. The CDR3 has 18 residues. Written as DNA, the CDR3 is TGTGCCAGCACATCGGGACTCCGAGAAATAACTAGCACAGATACGCAGTATTTT. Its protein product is CASTSGLREITSTDTQYF.

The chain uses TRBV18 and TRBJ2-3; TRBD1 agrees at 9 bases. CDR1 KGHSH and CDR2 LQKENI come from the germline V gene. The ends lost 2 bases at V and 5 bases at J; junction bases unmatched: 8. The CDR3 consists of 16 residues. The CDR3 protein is CASSPWPGQGQDTQYF. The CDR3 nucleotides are TGTGCCAGCTCACCATGGCCGGGACAGGGTCAAGATACGCAGTATTTT. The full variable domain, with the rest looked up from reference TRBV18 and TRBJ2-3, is NAGVMQNPRHLVRRRGQEARLRCSPMKGHSHVYWYRQLPEEGLKFMVYLQKENIIDESGMPKERFSAEFPKEGPSILRIQQVVRGDSAAYFCASSPWPGQGQDTQYFGPGTRLTVL.

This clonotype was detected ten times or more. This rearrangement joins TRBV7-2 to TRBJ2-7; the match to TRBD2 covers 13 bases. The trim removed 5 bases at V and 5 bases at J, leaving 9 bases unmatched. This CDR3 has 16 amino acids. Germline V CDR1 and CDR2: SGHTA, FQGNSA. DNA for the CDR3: TGTGCCAGCAGCATGAAACTAGCGGGGGGGAGGAACGAGCAGTACGTC. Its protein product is CASSMKLAGGRNEQYV.

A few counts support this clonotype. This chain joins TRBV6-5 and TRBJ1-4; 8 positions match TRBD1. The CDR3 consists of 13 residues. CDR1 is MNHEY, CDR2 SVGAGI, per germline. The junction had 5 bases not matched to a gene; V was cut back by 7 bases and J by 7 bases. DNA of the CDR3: TGTGCCAGCATCAGGGGGCAAGGTGAAAAACTGTTTTTT. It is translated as CASIRGQGEKLFF.

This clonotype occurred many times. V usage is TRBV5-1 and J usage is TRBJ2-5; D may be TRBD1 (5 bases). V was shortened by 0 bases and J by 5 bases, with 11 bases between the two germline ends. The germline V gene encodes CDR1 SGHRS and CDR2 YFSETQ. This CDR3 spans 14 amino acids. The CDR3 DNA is TGCGCCAGCAGCTTGGCCATGGGGCCTGAGACCCAGTACTTC. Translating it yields CASSLAMGPETQYF.

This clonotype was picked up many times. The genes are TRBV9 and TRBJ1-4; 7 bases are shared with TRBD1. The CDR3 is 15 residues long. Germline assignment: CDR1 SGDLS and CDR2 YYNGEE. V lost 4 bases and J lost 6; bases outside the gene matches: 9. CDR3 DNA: TGTGCCAGCAGCCCTTCGGGACAGCGAGATGAAAAACTGTTTTTT. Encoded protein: CASSPSGQRDEKLFF.

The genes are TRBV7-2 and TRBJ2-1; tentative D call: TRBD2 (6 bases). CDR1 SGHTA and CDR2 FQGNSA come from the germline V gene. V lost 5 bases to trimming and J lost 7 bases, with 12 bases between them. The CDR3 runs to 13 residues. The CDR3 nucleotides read TGTGCCAGCAGCGGGACTCTAAGGAATGAGCAGTTCTTC. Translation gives CASSGTLRNEQFF.

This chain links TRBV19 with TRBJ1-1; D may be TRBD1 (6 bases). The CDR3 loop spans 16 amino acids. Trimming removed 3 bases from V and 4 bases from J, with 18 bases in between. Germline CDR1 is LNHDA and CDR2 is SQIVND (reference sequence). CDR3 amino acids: CASSIILWGQGTEAFF. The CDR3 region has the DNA TGTGCCAGTAGTATTATCCTCTGGGGGCAGGGCACTGAAGCTTTCTTT.

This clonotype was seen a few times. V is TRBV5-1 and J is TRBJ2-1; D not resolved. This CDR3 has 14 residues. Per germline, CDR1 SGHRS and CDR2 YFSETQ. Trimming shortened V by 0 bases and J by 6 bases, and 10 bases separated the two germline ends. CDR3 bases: TGCGCCAGCAGCTTGGCCCTCTCTACCAATGAGCAGTTCTTC. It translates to CASSLALSTNEQFF.

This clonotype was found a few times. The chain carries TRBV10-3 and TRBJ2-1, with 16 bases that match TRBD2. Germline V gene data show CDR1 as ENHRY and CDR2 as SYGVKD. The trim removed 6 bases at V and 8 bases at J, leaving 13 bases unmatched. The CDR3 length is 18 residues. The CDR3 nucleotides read TGTGCCATCAGACCGGGACTAGCGGGGGGGAACCTACGGGATGAGCAGTTCTTC. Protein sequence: CAIRPGLAGGNLRDEQFF.

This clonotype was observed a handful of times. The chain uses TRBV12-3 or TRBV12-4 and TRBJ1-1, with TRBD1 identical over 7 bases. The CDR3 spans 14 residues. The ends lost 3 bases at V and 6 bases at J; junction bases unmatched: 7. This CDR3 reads CASSLDNRGPEAFF. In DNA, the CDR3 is TGTGCCAGCAGTTTGGACAATAGGGGGCCTGAAGCTTTCTTT.

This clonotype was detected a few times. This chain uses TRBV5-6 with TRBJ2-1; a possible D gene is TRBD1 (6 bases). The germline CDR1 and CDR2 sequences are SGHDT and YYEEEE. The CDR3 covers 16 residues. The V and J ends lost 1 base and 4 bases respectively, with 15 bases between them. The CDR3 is CASSLTPGHKYNEQFF. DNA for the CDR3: TGTGCCAGCAGCTTGACTCCGGGACACAAATACAATGAGCAGTTCTTC.

CDR3 sequence reads: CSVDGLAGVETQYF. The CDR3 DNA follows: TGCAGCGTTGACGGACTAGCGGGGGTAGAGACCCAGTACTTC. The V and J genes are TRBV29-1 and TRBJ2-5, with 13 nucleotides matching TRBD2. J lost 4 bases, V lost 3 bases, and 2 bases had no gene match. The germline V gene has CDR1 SQVTM and CDR2 ANQGSEA. This CDR3 has 14 amino acids.

The CDR3 region is CASTGATRLYGYTF. The CDR3 DNA is TGTGCCAGTACAGGGGCGACCCGATTGTATGGCTACACCTTC. The gene calls are TRBV19 and TRBJ1-2; possible D gene TRBD1, 6 bases. V was shortened by 7 bases and J by 5 bases, with 17 bases between the two germline ends. This CDR3 spans 14 amino acids. The germline gives CDR1 LNHDA, CDR2 SQIVND (reference sequence).

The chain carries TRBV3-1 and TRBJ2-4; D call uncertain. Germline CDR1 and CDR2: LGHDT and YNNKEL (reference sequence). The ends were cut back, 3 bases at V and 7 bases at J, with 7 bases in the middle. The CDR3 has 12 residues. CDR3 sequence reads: CASSHLGNIQYF. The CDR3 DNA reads TGTGCCAGCAGCCACCTGGGGAACATTCAGTACTTC.

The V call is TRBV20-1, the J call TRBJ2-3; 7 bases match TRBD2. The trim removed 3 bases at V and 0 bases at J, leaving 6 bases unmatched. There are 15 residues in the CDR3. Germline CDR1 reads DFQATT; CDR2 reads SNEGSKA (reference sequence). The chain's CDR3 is CSASGGYTSTDTQYF. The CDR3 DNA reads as TGCAGTGCTAGCGGGGGGTACACCAGCACAGATACGCAGTATTTT.

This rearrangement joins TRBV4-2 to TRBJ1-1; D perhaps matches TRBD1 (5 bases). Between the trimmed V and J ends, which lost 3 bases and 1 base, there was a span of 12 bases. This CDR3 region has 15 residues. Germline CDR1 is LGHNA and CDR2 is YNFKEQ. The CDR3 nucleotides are TGTGCCAGCAGCCACCTCAAGGACAAGAACACTGAAGCTTTCTTT. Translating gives CASSHLKDKNTEAFF.

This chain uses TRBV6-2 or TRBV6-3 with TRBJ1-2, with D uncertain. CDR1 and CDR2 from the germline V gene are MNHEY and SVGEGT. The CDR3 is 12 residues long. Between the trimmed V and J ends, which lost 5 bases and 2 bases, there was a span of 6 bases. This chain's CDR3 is CASSRRNYGYTF. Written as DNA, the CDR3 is TGTGCCAGCAGTAGACGGAACTATGGCTACACCTTC.

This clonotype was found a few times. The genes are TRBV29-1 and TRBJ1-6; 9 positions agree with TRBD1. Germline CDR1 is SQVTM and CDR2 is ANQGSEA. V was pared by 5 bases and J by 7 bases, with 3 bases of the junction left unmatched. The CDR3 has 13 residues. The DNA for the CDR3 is TGCAGCGTTACAGGGGGCGAAAATTCACCCCTCCACTTT. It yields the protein CSVTGGENSPLHF.

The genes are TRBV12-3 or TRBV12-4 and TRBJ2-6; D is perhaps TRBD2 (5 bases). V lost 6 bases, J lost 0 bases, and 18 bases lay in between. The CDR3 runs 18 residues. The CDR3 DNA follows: TGTGCCAGCAGCTCTCGGGGTCCTGGGCCCTCTGGGGCCAACGTCCTGACTTTC. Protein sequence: CASSSRGPGPSGANVLTF.

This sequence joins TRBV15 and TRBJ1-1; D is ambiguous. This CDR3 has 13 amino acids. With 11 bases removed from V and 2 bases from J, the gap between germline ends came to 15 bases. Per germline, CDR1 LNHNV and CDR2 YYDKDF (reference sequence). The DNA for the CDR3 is TGTGCCTCTTCACGGCCCGCCAACACTGAAGCTTTCTTT. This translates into CASSRPANTEAFF.

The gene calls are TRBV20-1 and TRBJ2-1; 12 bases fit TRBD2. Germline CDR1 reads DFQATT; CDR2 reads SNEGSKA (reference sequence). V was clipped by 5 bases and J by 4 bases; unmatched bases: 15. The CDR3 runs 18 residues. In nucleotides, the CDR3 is TGCAGTGCTCCCGGACTAGCGGGGATCACCTCCGATTACAATGAGCAGTTCTTC. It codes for CSAPGLAGITSDYNEQFF.